This section outlines one TCR beta chain sequence together with its context. What it binds is not known. Trimming cost V 0 bases and J 6 bases, with 11 bases left between them. The CDR3 runs to 14 residues. This entry comes from a study of CD8 T cells in ankylosing spondylitis. TCRdb ran MiXCR on the 5' RACE reads and lists one entry per CDR3 protein. This table has 150,000 or so distinct CDR3 sequences, under 35% appearing once. Overall study results and limits: Among TCR beta sequences, a motif of several highly homologous variants appeared characteristic of ankylosing spondylitis blood.

Sequences were obtained from synovial fluid, either unsorted or a sorted T cell fraction (not recorded which). The gene calls are TRBV12-3 or TRBV12-4 and TRBJ1-2; D possibly corresponds to TRBD1 (6 bases). This sequence originates from a male donor with ankylosing spondylitis. The CDR3 sequence is CASSLARGMDGYTF. As DNA, the CDR3 is TGTGCCAGCAGTTTAGCCAGGGGTATGGATGGCTACACCTTC.